Following are 20 T cell receptor beta chains from one sample sequenced in a study of cytomegalovirus exposure and HLA in healthy donors. The PCR ran on 60 Vbeta and 13 Jbeta primers. Profiled with immunoSEQ multiplex PCR; TCRdb holds only in-frame clones, not every one. The table records over 100,000 clones, around 75% of them present only once. Sequencing input: PBMCs. These receptors were collected from a woman aged 25 to 39 in good health and CMV-seronegative.

The chain's CDR3 is CASSLLDFNEQFF. The CDR3 coding sequence is TGTGCCAGCAGCCTCCTAGATTTTAATGAGCAGTTCTTC. The V and J genes are TRBV9 and TRBJ2-1; D is undetermined. V lost 4 bases and J 7 bases, leaving 12 bases between the germline ends. Germline V lookup: CDR1 SGDLS, CDR2 YYNGEE. The CDR3 consists of 13 residues.

Comment on this clone: Other nucleotide sequences in the sample specify the same CDR3. The CDR3 DNA is TGTGCCAGCAGCTTAGTCTACGCCAATGAGCAGTTCTTC. Translating it yields CASSLVYANEQFF. The rearrangement links TRBV7-9 to TRBJ2-1; D not certain. In germline, CDR1 is SEHNR, CDR2 FQNEAQ (reference sequence). V was clipped by 1 base and J by 6 bases, with 7 bases between them. This CDR3 has 13 residues. The full variable domain, in which reference TRBV7-9 and TRBJ2-1 provide the parts outside the CDR3, is DTGVSQNPRHKITKRGQNVTFRCDPISEHNRLYWYRQTLGQGPEFLTYFQNEAQLEKSRLLSDRFSAERPKGSFSTLEIQRTEQGDSAMYLCASSLVYANEQFFGPGTRLTVL.

The chain combines TRBV5-1 with TRBJ1-2; 7 nucleotides match TRBD1. J was trimmed by 2 bases and V by 4 bases; bases with no gene match: 2. The germline gives CDR1 SGHRS, CDR2 YFSETQ. The CDR3 totals 13 residues. The CDR3 here is CASSLQGNYGYTF. In DNA, the CDR3 is TGCGCCAGCAGCCTACAGGGGAACTATGGCTACACCTTC.

CDR3 sequence reads: CASSRGGAVNTEAFF. DNA for the CDR3: TGTGCCAGCAGCCGCGGGGGGGCGGTCAACACTGAAGCTTTCTTT. This chain uses TRBV9 with TRBJ1-1; D is possibly TRBD1 (6 bases). This CDR3 spans 15 amino acids. Germline V gives CDR1 SGDLS, CDR2 YYNGEE. The germline V and J ends were trimmed by 4 bases and 2 bases, with 15 bases remaining between them.

The CDR3 sequence: CASSPTGIKPEKLFF. As DNA, the CDR3 is TGTGCCAGCAGTCCTACAGGGATTAAACCTGAAAAACTGTTTTTT. The chain carries TRBV27 and TRBJ1-4; possible D gene TRBD1, 6 bases. Germline CDR1 is MNHEY and CDR2 is SMNVEV (reference sequence). V lost 5 bases to trimming and J lost 7 bases, with 17 bases between them. There are 15 residues in the CDR3.

The chain joins TRBV30 to TRBJ2-7, with TRBD1 matching over 7 bases. With 6 bases clipped from V and 3 bases from J, the junction kept 8 bases outside the gene matches. The CDR3 sequence is 13 residues long. Germline CDR1 reads GTSNPN; CDR2 reads SVGIG (reference sequence). CDR3 DNA: TGTGCCTGTACAGGGGATACCAGCTACGAGCAGTACTTC. As protein: CACTGDTSYEQYF.

This chain uses TRBV5-8 with TRBJ1-5, with TRBD1 matching 7 bases. The germline gives CDR1 SGHTS, CDR2 YDEGEE. The CDR3 has 15 residues. V lost 2 bases, J lost 6 bases, and 8 bases stayed unmatched. CDR3 bases: TGTGCCAGCAGCTTTCAAAAAGGGGGCATTCAGCCCCAGCATTTT. Its protein product is CASSFQKGGIQPQHF.

The V gene is TRBV5-5, the J gene TRBJ1-1; D possibly corresponds to TRBD1 (5 bases). Deletions cut 4 bases from V and 0 bases from J, with 13 bases between. The CDR3 covers 15 residues. Germline V gives CDR1 SGHKS, CDR2 YYEKEE (reference sequence). CDR3 region: CASSDQTALNTEAFF. Written as DNA, the CDR3 is TGTGCCAGCAGCGACCAGACAGCTTTGAACACTGAAGCTTTCTTT.

This clone appeared a few times. This chain connects TRBV12-5 to TRBJ2-7, with D tentatively TRBD2 (5 bases). Germline-derived CDR1 and CDR2 are LGHNT and FRNRAP. Trimming removed 0 bases from V and 2 bases from J, with 11 bases in between. The CDR3 runs to 15 residues. The CDR3 protein is CASGLVGWGAYEQYF. CDR3 DNA: TGTGCTAGTGGTTTGGTAGGGTGGGGAGCCTACGAGCAGTACTTC. Full variable domain (rest looked up from reference TRBV12-5 and TRBJ2-7): DARVTQTPRHKVTEMGQEVTMRCQPILGHNTVFWYRQTMMQGLELLAYFRNRAPLDDSGMPKDRFSAEMPDATLATLKIQPSEPRDSAVYFCASGLVGWGAYEQYFGPGTRLTVT.

The rearrangement joins TRBV7-2 to TRBJ1-2; TRBD1 is a possible D gene (6 bases). V was clipped by 5 bases and J by 8 bases, with 15 bases between them. This CDR3 has 13 amino acids. Germline V gene data show CDR1 as SGHTA and CDR2 as FQGNSA. This CDR3 is CASSLEGQGGYTF. Written as DNA, the CDR3 is TGTGCCAGCAGCCTAGAGGGGCAGGGGGGCTACACCTTC.

The chain recombines TRBV20-1 with TRBJ2-2, with D hard to call. Germline-derived CDR1 and CDR2 are DFQATT and SNEGSKA (reference sequence). This CDR3 contains 11 residues. V shed 6 bases and J shed 3 bases, with 5 bases lying between them. CDR3 residues: CSAPYTGELFF. CDR3 nucleotide sequence: TGCAGTGCCCCTTACACCGGGGAGCTGTTTTTT.

The chain joins TRBV6-6 to TRBJ2-7; TRBD1 might be the D (5 bases). V was trimmed by 2 bases and J by 5 bases, leaving 13 bases between them. This CDR3 has 14 residues. CDR1 and CDR2 (germline): MNHNY, SVGAGI (reference sequence). In nucleotides, the CDR3 is TGTGCCAGCAGTTACATCCAGGGTCCAGACGAGCAGTACTTC. Translated: CASSYIQGPDEQYF.

The gene calls are TRBV7-8 and TRBJ2-1, with 8 bases aligning to TRBD2. Trimming cost V 4 bases and J 9 bases; bases outside gene matches: 11. The V gene's germline CDR1 is SGHVS and CDR2 FQNEAQ. This CDR3 has 15 residues. As DNA, the CDR3 is TGTGCCAGCAGCTCTCGGCCGGGACTAGAAATTGAGCAGTTCTTC. Translated, it gives CASSSRPGLEIEQFF.

Only a few counts were recorded for this clone. The rearrangement uses TRBV4-1 and TRBJ1-1, with 7 bases that match TRBD1. This CDR3 spans 16 amino acids. Losses at the gene ends were 1 base for V and 2 bases for J; bases not matched to a gene: 7. CDR1 MGHRA and CDR2 YSYEKL come from the germline V gene. The DNA for the CDR3 is TGCGCCAGCAGCCAAGGCAGGGACAGCCTAAACACTGAAGCTTTCTTT. This encodes CASSQGRDSLNTEAFF.

This chain joins TRBV6-1 and TRBJ2-2, with 7 bases aligning to TRBD1. CDR3 length equals 13 residues. Germline CDR1 and CDR2: MNHNS and SASEGT. With V trimmed by 5 bases and J by 9 bases, 6 bases remained unmatched. The CDR3 nucleotides read TGTGCCAGCAGTCGACAGGGTAACAGGGAGCTGTTTTTT. Amino acids: CASSRQGNRELFF.

The chain couples TRBV13 to TRBJ2-6; 9 positions match TRBD2. Germline V gene sequence: CDR1 PRHDT, CDR2 FYEKMQ (reference sequence). Trimming at V came to 4 bases and at J to 3 bases, leaving 4 bases not matched to a gene. This CDR3 spans 16 amino acids. The CDR3 DNA reads as TGTGCCAGCAGCTCAGGCGGGGGGGGTGGGGCCAACGTCCTGACTTTC. Its protein product is CASSSGGGGGANVLTF.

This chain joins TRBV9 and TRBJ1-1; 7 nucleotides line up with TRBD1. CDR1 is SGDLS and CDR2 is YYNGEE in the germline V gene. V gave up 2 bases and J gave up 6 bases; unmatched junction bases: 7. The CDR3 has 14 residues. The CDR3 sequence: CASSVSPGTAEAFF. For the CDR3, the DNA is TGTGCCAGCAGCGTGAGCCCCGGGACAGCTGAAGCTTTCTTT.

This clone occurred a few times. The chain links TRBV11-2 to TRBJ2-2, with D maybe TRBD2 (6 bases). Per germline, CDR1 SGHAT and CDR2 FQNNGV. CDR3 length: 17 residues. Trimming stripped 5 bases from V and 5 bases from J, with 21 bases between. CDR3: CASSLPQNGGRTGELFF. The CDR3 DNA reads TGTGCCAGCAGCCTCCCCCAAAACGGGGGTAGGACCGGGGAGCTGTTTTTT.

The J gene is TRBJ1-5, the V gene TRBV4-1; D ambiguous. Trimming cost V 0 bases and J 1 base, with 7 bases left between them. CDR3 length equals 15 residues. The germline gives CDR1 MGHRA, CDR2 YSYEKL. In DNA form, the CDR3 reads TGCGCCAGCAGCCAAGATCGAGGGAGCAATCAGCCCCAGCATTTT. Its protein is CASSQDRGSNQPQHF.

The CDR3 sequence is CASGLAGGLNTEAFF. As DNA, the CDR3 is TGTGCTAGTGGTTTGGCAGGGGGCTTGAACACTGAAGCTTTCTTT. The chain recombines TRBV12-5 with TRBJ1-1; 8 nucleotides line up with TRBD1. The V and J ends lost 1 base and 0 bases, in that order; junction bases with no gene match: 1. Germline CDR1 is LGHNT and CDR2 is FRNRAP. This CDR3 contains 15 residues.